Listed below are T cell receptor beta chains from one sample, sequenced in a study of response to subunit inactivated influenza vaccine. TCRdb re-analysed the RT-PCR reads in MiXCR, keeping a single row per CDR3 protein. This sample has a few hundred thousand distinct CDR3 sequences, with about 20% found just once. This material consisted of PBMCs from blood, taken approximately 20 months after vaccination. These receptor sequences come from a man in his fifties or sixties who received an inactivated influenza vaccine. CDR3s include the opening cysteine and the closing phenylalanine or tryptophan. Fields, in order: D gene, V gene, J gene, clone size, CDR3 DNA, CDR3 protein. The D gene is left open where the match is weak. Some rows have no size entry. The others give once, few or many, or a class for an expanded clone.

d_gene: TRBD1
v_gene: TRBV6-5
j_gene: TRBJ2-5
abundance: once
CDR3nt: TGTGCCAGCAGTTCTCAGGGGGCCAGTGGGACCCAGTACTTC
CDR3aa: CASSSQGASGTQYF

d_gene: -
v_gene: TRBV6-6
j_gene: TRBJ1-5
abundance: -
CDR3nt: TGTGCCAGCAGCCGGGAGCCCCAGCATTTT
CDR3aa: CASSREPQHF

d_gene: -
v_gene: TRBV14
j_gene: TRBJ1-6
abundance: few
CDR3nt: TGTGCCAGCAGCCAATTGTTGGGAGCTAATTCACCCCTCCACTTT
CDR3aa: CASSQLLGANSPLHF

d_gene: -
v_gene: TRBV28
j_gene: TRBJ2-1
abundance: -
CDR3nt: TGTGCCAGCAGTTTATACAGCACATGGCTGTTCTTC
CDR3aa: CASSLYSTWLFF

d_gene: -
v_gene: TRBV18
j_gene: TRBJ1-2
abundance: many
CDR3nt: TGTGCCAGCTCAGATAACGGCTATGGCTACACCTTC
CDR3aa: CASSDNGYGYTF

d_gene: -
v_gene: TRBV5-4
j_gene: TRBJ2-7
abundance: once
CDR3nt: TGTGCCAGCAGCTTGGGGTCAAGGCCGACCTACGAGCAGTACTTC
CDR3aa: CASSLGSRPTYEQYF

d_gene: -
v_gene: TRBV6-2/TRBV6-3
j_gene: TRBJ1-2
abundance: few
CDR3nt: TGTGCCAGCAGTTGGGCTCAGGGACGTGGCTACACCTTC
CDR3aa: CASSWAQGRGYTF

d_gene: -
v_gene: TRBV7-2
j_gene: TRBJ1-1
abundance: -
CDR3nt: TGTGCCAGCAGCTTAGATGTGAGGACTGAAGCTTTCTTT
CDR3aa: CASSLDVRTEAFF

d_gene: -
v_gene: TRBV4-2
j_gene: TRBJ1-3
abundance: few
CDR3nt: TGTGCCAGCAGCGGTAGGAGGTTCTGGGAATCCGGAAACACCATATATTTT
CDR3aa: CASSGRRFWESGNTIYF

d_gene: TRBD2
v_gene: TRBV11-2
j_gene: TRBJ2-5
abundance: -
CDR3nt: TGTGCCAGCAGCCGACCGAAGGACCCCAAGACTAGCGGGGGGGCAGAGACCCAGTACTTC
CDR3aa: CASSRPKDPKTSGGAETQYF

d_gene: TRBD1
v_gene: TRBV14
j_gene: TRBJ2-3
abundance: -
CDR3nt: TGTGCCAGCAGCCGGCCCATACAGGGGGTGTATACGCAGTATTTT
CDR3aa: CASSRPIQGVYTQYF

d_gene: -
v_gene: TRBV6-1
j_gene: TRBJ2-5
abundance: few
CDR3nt: TGTGCCAGCAAACCGGGGTCGGGCGTTCAAGAGACCCAGTACTTC
CDR3aa: CASKPGSGVQETQYF

d_gene: TRBD1
v_gene: TRBV20-1
j_gene: TRBJ2-1
abundance: few
CDR3nt: TGCAGTGCCAGTACTGGACAGGGAAGGGGCAATGAGCAGTTCTTC
CDR3aa: CSASTGQGRGNEQFF